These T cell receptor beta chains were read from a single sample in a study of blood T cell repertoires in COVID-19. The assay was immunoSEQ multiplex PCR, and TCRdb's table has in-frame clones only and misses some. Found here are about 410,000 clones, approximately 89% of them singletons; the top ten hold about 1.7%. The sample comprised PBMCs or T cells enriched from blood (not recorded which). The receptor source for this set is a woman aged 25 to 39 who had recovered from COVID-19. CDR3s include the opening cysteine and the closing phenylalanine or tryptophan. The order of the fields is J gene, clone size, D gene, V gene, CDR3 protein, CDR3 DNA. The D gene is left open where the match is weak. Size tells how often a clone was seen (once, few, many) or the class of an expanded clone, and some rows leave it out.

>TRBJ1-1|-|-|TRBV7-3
CASSSGPGTEAFF
TGTGCCAGCAGCAGCGGCCCCGGGACAGAAGCTTTCTTT
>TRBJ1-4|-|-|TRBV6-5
CAAKFTATNEKLFF
TGTGCCGCTAAGTTCACTGCAACTAATGAAAAACTGTTTTTT
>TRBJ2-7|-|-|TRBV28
CASSLPVQAPYEQYF
TGTGCCAGCAGTCTTCCTGTCCAAGCCCCCTACGAGCAGTACTTC
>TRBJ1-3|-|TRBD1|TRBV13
CASSFRAMGQGNTIYF
TGTGCCAGCAGCTTCAGAGCGATGGGACAGGGAAACACCATATATTTT
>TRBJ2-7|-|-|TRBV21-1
CASRDRATNEQYF
TGTGCCAGTAGGGACAGGGCAACGAACGAGCAGTACTTC
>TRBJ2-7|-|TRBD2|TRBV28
CASQPPGLNEQYF
TGTGCCAGCCAGCCTCCGGGACTAAACGAGCAGTACTTC
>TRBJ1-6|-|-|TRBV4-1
CASREVFDSPLHF
TGCGCCAGCCGGGAGGTTTTCGATTCACCCCTCCACTTT
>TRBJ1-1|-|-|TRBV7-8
CASRAGGVTEAFF
TGTGCCAGCAGGGCGGGGGGGGTTACTGAAGCTTTCTTT
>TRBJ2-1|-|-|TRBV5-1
CASSLGGVGVLLYEQFF
TGCGCCAGCAGCTTGGGGGGCGTAGGGGTGCTTTTGTATGAGCAGTTCTTC
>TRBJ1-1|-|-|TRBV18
CASSRDEGTMSSSAFF
TGTGCCAGCTCACGGGATGAAGGGACAATGTCGAGCTCAGCTTTCTTT
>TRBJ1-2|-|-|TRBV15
CATSRDGDRYYGYTF
TGTGCCACCAGCAGAGACGGAGACAGGTACTATGGCTACACCTTC
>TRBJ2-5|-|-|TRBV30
CAWNTGWETQYF
TGTGCCTGGAATACAGGGTGGGAGACCCAGTACTTC
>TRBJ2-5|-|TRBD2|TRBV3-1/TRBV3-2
CASSQGSGGRRETQYF
TGTGCCAGCAGCCAAGGGAGCGGGGGGAGGCGGGAGACCCAGTACTTC
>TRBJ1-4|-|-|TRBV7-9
CASSSREEKLFF
TGTGCCAGCAGCTCGAGGGAGGAAAAACTGTTTTTT
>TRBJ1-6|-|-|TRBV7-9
CASSLDRVSPLHF
TGTGCCAGCAGCTTAGACAGGGTTTCACCCCTCCACTTT
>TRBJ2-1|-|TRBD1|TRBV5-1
CASSQTGSSYNEQFF
TGCGCCAGCAGCCAGACAGGGAGCTCCTACAATGAGCAGTTCTTC
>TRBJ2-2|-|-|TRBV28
CASIRGTGELFF
TGTGCCAGCATACGGGGGACCGGGGAGCTGTTTTTT
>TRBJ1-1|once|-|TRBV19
CASSSPSGDTEAFF
TGTGCCAGTAGTTCCCCGTCAGGGGACACTGAAGCTTTCTTT
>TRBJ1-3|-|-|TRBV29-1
CSVREGRSGNTIYF
TGCAGCGTTCGGGAAGGAAGGTCTGGAAACACCATATATTTT
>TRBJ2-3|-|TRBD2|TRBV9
CASSVSSGGTDTQYF
TGTGCCAGCAGCGTATCTAGCGGAGGCACAGATACGCAGTATTTT
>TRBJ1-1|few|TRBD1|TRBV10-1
CASSEGTAKAFF
TGCGCCAGCAGTGAGGGGACAGCTAAAGCTTTCTTT
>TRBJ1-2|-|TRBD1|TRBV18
CASSSNPQGANYGYTF
TGTGCCAGCTCATCCAATCCCCAGGGGGCGAACTATGGCTACACCTTC
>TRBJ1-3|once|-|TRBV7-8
CASSHGADRSSGNTIYF
TGTGCCAGCAGCCACGGAGCAGATCGGAGCTCTGGAAACACCATATATTTT